The 24 T cell receptor beta chains reported below all come from one sample, sequenced in a study of glioma-infiltrating T cells. Amplification of TCR alpha and beta CDR3 regions from RNA used iRepertoire nested multiplex PCR. TCRdb used MiXCR to reprocess the multiplex PCR reads, holding one entry per CDR3 protein. The sample has about 400,000 distinct CDR3 sequences, around 38% seen once. What was sequenced was glioma tissue, nonneoplastic brain tissue, or PBMCs (not recorded which). The receptors here all came from a human donor with low-grade glioma or glioblastoma, undergoing nonglioma brain surgery, or in good health (not recorded which).

This clonotype came up a few times. V is TRBV7-9 and J is TRBJ2-1; D not certain. The V end lost 7 bases, the J end lost 1 base, and 14 bases lay between the germline ends. Per the germline V gene, CDR1 is SEHNR and CDR2 is FQNEAQ (reference sequence). The CDR3 covers 15 residues. The DNA of the CDR3 is TGTGCCAGCAACGCTGGAAGGGTATCCTACAATGAGCAGTTCTTC. Its translation is CASNAGRVSYNEQFF.

There are a few counts of this clonotype. The genes are TRBV11-2 and TRBJ2-1, with D possibly being TRBD2 (5 bases). The CDR3 sequence is 14 residues long. Germline loops: CDR1 SGHAT, CDR2 FQNNGV. V lost 5 bases and J 7 bases, leaving 15 bases between the germline ends. CDR3 in DNA: TGTGCCAGCAGCCCCATACTCCGGAGGAATGAGCAGTTCTTC. Translating gives CASSPILRRNEQFF.

The V and J genes are TRBV4-1 and TRBJ1-2; 7 bases match TRBD1. Germline CDR1 MGHRA, CDR2 YSYEKL. This CDR3 has 16 residues. V shed 4 bases, J shed 5 bases, and the junction held 13 bases outside the gene matches. CDR3 nucleotide sequence: TGCGCCAGCAGCCTGAACTCCGGGACAGTGGCATATGGCTACACCTTC. It is translated as CASSLNSGTVAYGYTF.

The chain couples TRBV20-1 to TRBJ2-6; D is perhaps TRBD1 (5 bases). Germline lookup yields CDR1 DFQATT and CDR2 SNEGSKA (reference sequence). V dropped 3 bases and J dropped 1 base, with 10 bases sitting between them. The CDR3 extends over 15 amino acids. The CDR3, as DNA: TGCAGTGCTAGTGGCAGGGAATCTGGGGCCAACGTCCTGACTTTC. Encoded protein: CSASGRESGANVLTF.

This clonotype was seen only a few times. The chain carries TRBV20-1 and TRBJ1-1, with TRBD1 matching 10 bases. Germline CDR1 and CDR2: DFQATT and SNEGSKA (reference sequence). There are 13 residues in the CDR3. Trimming at V came to 5 bases and at J to 3 bases, leaving 3 bases not matched to a gene. The CDR3 loop is CSAPGQGDTEAFF. Here the CDR3 DNA reads TGCAGTGCTCCCGGACAGGGGGACACTGAAGCTTTCTTT.

This chain connects TRBV7-2 to TRBJ2-3, with D possibly matching TRBD2 (7 bases). Germline loops: CDR1 SGHTA, CDR2 FQGNSA. The V end lost 6 bases, the J end lost 6 bases, and 16 bases lay between the germline ends. The CDR3 length is 14 residues. The CDR3 DNA reads as TGTGCCAGCAGGGGGGGGGGGGCGCGTGATACGCAGTATTTT. Translating it yields CASRGGGARDTQYF.

On this clonotype: A much larger clone lies a single base off, so this may be a read error. V gene TRBV6-6 combines with J gene TRBJ1-2, with a possible D match to TRBD1 (6 bases). CDR3 length: 13 amino acids. Germline V CDR1 and CDR2: MNHNY, SVGAGI (reference sequence). CDR3 loop: CASRQDSNYGHTF. Written as DNA, the CDR3 is TGTGCCAGCAGACAGGACAGTAACTATGGCCACACCTTC.

As for this clonotype: A read error may explain this, as a much larger clone is one base away. The chain couples TRBV6-2 or TRBV6-3 to TRBJ1-5; maybe TRBD1 (5 bases). The V gene's germline CDR1 is MNHEY and CDR2 SVGEGT. Trimming left V 5 bases short and J 12 bases short, with 17 bases between. The CDR3 is 13 amino acids. CDR3 residues: CASSEARGTHQHF. CDR3 bases: TGTGCCAGCAGTGAAGCACGCGGGACGCACCAGCATTTT.

Worth noting for this clonotype: This may arise from a read error, as a much more abundant clone is one base away. The chain links TRBV6-1 to TRBJ1-5; no reliable D call. The germline V gene has CDR1 MNHNS and CDR2 SASEGT. The CDR3 has 17 amino acids. In DNA, the CDR3 is TGTGCCAGCAGTGAAAAGAGCGTCCCCGCCGGGAATCGGCCCCAGCATTTT. Encoded protein: CASSEKSVPAGNRPQHF.

Points on this clonotype: A read error may explain this, as a much larger clone is one base away. Here the CDR3 reads CATSSPSSPATGTQYF. DNA of the CDR3: TGTGCCACCAGCAGTCCAAGCTCCCCGGCTACAGGTACGCAGTATTTT. The chain carries TRBV15 and TRBJ2-3; D possibly corresponds to TRBD1 (5 bases). The CDR3 consists of 16 residues. Looked up from germline, CDR1 is LNHNV and CDR2 is YYDKDF (reference sequence).

The rearrangement uses TRBV29-1 and TRBJ1-1, with no clear D. The germline V and J ends were trimmed by 2 bases and 3 bases, with 10 bases remaining between them. Germline CDR1 SQVTM, CDR2 ANQGSEA. This CDR3 comprises 13 residues. The CDR3 bases are TGCAGCGTTGAATTACAGCCCGACACTGAAGCTTTCTTT. Protein sequence: CSVELQPDTEAFF.

On this clonotype itself: This clone may be a read error of a much larger clone one base away. V gene TRBV6-6 combines with J gene TRBJ1-5; D unclear. This CDR3 spans 13 amino acids. Looked up from germline, CDR1 is MNHNY and CDR2 is SVGAGI (reference sequence). Here the CDR3 DNA reads TGTGCCAGCAGTTACTCCGACAATCACCCCCAGCATTTT. Encoded protein: CASSYSDNHPQHF.

As regards this clonotype: A much larger clone sits a single nucleotide away, making a read error possible. The rearrangement links TRBV4-2 to TRBJ1-1; no reliable D call. V lost 0 bases and J lost 4, with 15 bases in between. CDR1 is LGHNA and CDR2 is YNFKEQ in the germline V gene. The CDR3 loop spans 16 amino acids. The CDR3 bases are TGTGCCAGCAGCCAAGATATCCAGGCCATGAGCACTGAAGCTTTCTTT. Protein sequence: CASSQDIQAMSTEAFF.

This clonotype was detected many times. J is TRBJ1-2 and V is TRBV28; TRBD1 might be the D (5 bases). Trimming took 6 bases from V and 4 from J, leaving 9 bases between them. The CDR3 totals 12 residues. Germline V CDR1 and CDR2: MDHEN, SYDVKM. DNA for the CDR3: TGTGCCAGCAGGCCCGGGGGCTATGGCTACACCTTC. This translates into CASRPGGYGYTF.

The chain employs TRBV20-1 and TRBJ2-5; unclear D gene. Germline V gives CDR1 DFQATT, CDR2 SNEGSKA (reference sequence). The CDR3 totals 12 residues. The ends were cut back, 1 base at V and 6 bases at J, with 9 bases in the middle. CDR3 DNA: TGCAGTGCTAGAGTACGACACCAGACCCAGTACTTC. Amino acid sequence: CSARVRHQTQYF.

Remarks on this clonotype: Since no conserved phenylalanine or tryptophan closes the CDR3, a read error is the likely cause. V gene TRBV2 combines with J gene TRBJ2-1; TRBD1 aligns across 8 bases. CDR1 and CDR2 from the germline V gene are SNHLY and FYNNEI. Trimming at V came to 5 bases and at J to 2 bases, leaving 5 bases not matched to a gene. The length of the CDR3 is 15 residues. CDR3 residues: CASSNDRGTYNEQFI. The CDR3 DNA sequence: TGTGCCAGCAGTAACGACAGGGGCACCTACAATGAGCAGTTCATC.

The J gene is TRBJ2-1, the V gene TRBV6-2 or TRBV6-3, with 8 bases matching TRBD1. Germline V gene data show CDR1 as MNHEY and CDR2 as SVGEGT. The CDR3 has 13 residues. The V gene end was trimmed by 7 bases and the J gene end by 7 bases; junction bases not matched to a gene: 6. CDR3 DNA sequence: TGTGCCAGCACCAAGGACAGGGCTAATGAGCAGTTCTTC. Residues: CASTKDRANEQFF.

This clonotype appeared a single time. The chain is built from TRBV27 and TRBJ2-7, with D possibly TRBD1 on 6 matching bases. V was cut by 5 bases and J by 3 bases, with 11 bases left in between. The germline CDR1 and CDR2 sequences are MNHEY and SMNVEV (reference sequence). The CDR3 is 13 amino acids. The CDR3 sequence: CASSPNRDYEQYF. CDR3 bases: TGTGCCAGCAGTCCTAACAGGGACTACGAGCAGTACTTC.

The gene calls are TRBV4-1 and TRBJ1-1; D call uncertain. The length of the CDR3 is 14 residues. V was pared by 5 bases and J by 4 bases, with 14 bases between. Germline values: CDR1 MGHRA, CDR2 YSYEKL. The CDR3 DNA sequence: TGCGCCAGCAGCGTTCGGGGTACAACCACTGAAGCTTTCTTT. It codes for CASSVRGTTTEAFF.

On this clonotype: The junction and the germline gene differ at one end; a read error may be behind it. The chain recombines TRBV27 with TRBJ2-1; the D is unclear. CDR1 and CDR2 (germline): MNHEY, SMNVEV (reference sequence). CDR3 length: 11 amino acids. The CDR3 loop reads CVSSFRSEQFF. The CDR3 bases are TGTGTCAGCAGTTTCCGATCTGAGCAGTTCTTC.

This clonotype was seen many times. This rearrangement joins TRBV15 to TRBJ1-6, with D possibly matching TRBD1 (5 bases). This CDR3 has 15 amino acids. Germline lookup yields CDR1 LNHNV and CDR2 YYDKDF (reference sequence). V lost 4 bases to trimming and J lost 6 bases, with 13 bases between them. CDR3 residues: CATSTSPGGNSPLHF. The CDR3 nucleotides read TGTGCCACCAGCACCTCCCCCGGGGGTAATTCACCCCTCCACTTT.

At least ten counts were recorded for this clonotype. V usage is TRBV6-1 and J usage is TRBJ2-3; D is uncertain. Germline V gene lookup returns CDR1 MNHNS and CDR2 SASEGT. This CDR3 has 12 amino acids. Trimming took 6 bases from V and 8 from J, leaving 12 bases between them. CDR3 bases: TGTGCCAGCAGCAGACCCCTGAGTACGCAGTATTTT. Translation gives CASSRPLSTQYF.

The V call is TRBV5-4, the J call TRBJ2-5; TRBD1 matches 8 bases. Germline-derived CDR1 and CDR2 are SGHNT and YYREEE (reference sequence). The CDR3 length is 14 residues. Trimming took 3 bases from V and 2 from J; bases not matched to a gene: 3. The CDR3 protein is CASSSYRGQETQYF. The CDR3 coding sequence is TGTGCCAGCAGCTCCTACAGGGGGCAAGAGACCCAGTACTTC.

This clonotype was observed many times. The J gene is TRBJ2-5, the V gene TRBV6-1; 13 positions agree with TRBD2. Germline CDR1 is MNHNS and CDR2 is SASEGT. J gave up 2 bases and V 6 bases, and 3 bases lay outside the gene matches. This CDR3 has 15 amino acids. For the CDR3, the DNA is TGTGCCAGCAGCCGGGGACTAGCGGGACAAGAGACCCAGTACTTC. Translated: CASSRGLAGQETQYF.